The T cell receptor (beta chain) described here comes from a study of regulatory T cells in long-lasting Graves disease. Building the TCR beta libraries relied on iRepertoire HTBI primers, and CDR3 regions underwent Arm-PCR. Using its own MiXCR run on the multiplex PCR reads, TCRdb lists one record per CDR3 protein. The sample has 380,000 or so distinct CDR3 sequences, around 15% seen once. Regarding time point: newly diagnosed GD, antithyroid drugs for less than 3 months. From PBMCs, RNA was extracted and then used to make the TCR library. This clonotype came up a few times. These data were likewise used in another study, on T cells in Graves' hyperthyroidism and ophthalmopathy.

This TCR was sampled from a woman aged 18-29 years with Graves disease. The sequencing used peripheral blood mononuclear cells (PBMCs), collected at new diagnosis, from a patient treated with antithyroid drugs.

CDR3 sequence reads: CSAQREGSYNEQFF. The CDR3, as DNA: TGCAGTGCCCAGAGGGAAGGCTCCTACAATGAGCAGTTCTTC. The chain combines TRBV20-1 with TRBJ2-1, with D tentatively TRBD2 (5 bases). V gave up 6 bases and J gave up 0 bases, with 12 bases separating them. The germline V gene has CDR1 DFQATT and CDR2 SNEGSKA (reference sequence). The CDR3 extends over 14 amino acids.